This T cell receptor beta chain was profiled in a study of T cells in Graves' hyperthyroidism and ophthalmopathy (dated by TCRdb to the late 2010s). In the study overall: Peripheral blood samples were taken at the time of initial diagnosis, prior to any treatment. Once sampling was done, hyperthyroidism patients were given methimazole at a starting dose of 30 mg daily, whereas ophthalmopathy patients were given high-dose intravenous methylprednisolone. Whether ophthalmopathy could be predicted prospectively was tested in an independent validation cohort made up of 18 hyperthyroidism patients plus 17 patients who later progressed to ophthalmopathy. In about 6 Graves' hyperthyroidism patients, the study also compared T-cell repertoires from thyroid tissue with T-cell repertoires from blood. To identify distinguishing TCR V-J signatures, a discovery cohort of 100 or so patients was used, comprising some 45 with Graves' ophthalmopathy and 55 to 65 with stable Graves' hyperthyroidism. The paper reports TCR Vbeta CDR3 sequencing of 135 peripheral blood samples: around 45 ophthalmopathy, fewer than 80 hyperthyroidism and 17 progressor patients. The 90 to 100 discovery patients were randomly split 7:3 into training and test sets.

At least ten counts were recorded for this clonotype. What antigen it recognizes has not been identified. No qualities accompany the bases; no much larger clone lies one base away. The hyperthyroidism patients were between 18 and 65 years old and newly diagnosed, with a disease duration of less than 2 months. Patients with uncontrolled infections, other autoimmune diseases, pregnancy or lactation were excluded. Diagnoses were based on clinical symptoms, serum thyroxine and TRAb, thyroid ultrasound and orbital computed tomography. Blood from progressor patients was collected at the time of first diagnosis with hyperthyroidism, before any ophthalmopathy symptoms had appeared. PBMCs were separated from around 9.1 ml of fresh peripheral blood using Ficoll-Paque density gradient centrifugation. Patients classed as progressors first received a Graves' hyperthyroidism diagnosis and then went on to develop ophthalmopathy during follow-up. Trizol reagent was used to extract total RNA, and RNA quality was then checked on an Agilent 2100 Bioanalyzer.

The TCR beta CDR3 regions were amplified from the RNA transcripts. A first-round RT-PCR of the TCR CDR3 used the HTBI primer set with the Qiagen OneStep RT-PCR kit. Libraries were constructed in a second round of multiplex PCR, after which size selection and purification were performed. Libraries were sequenced paired-end with 100 bp reads on an Illumina HiSeq2000. On the authors' methods: SOAPnuke was used to process the raw data, removing reads that contained adapters or uncalled bases, had a mean Phred below 15, or lacked an exact match to the constant primer or identifier. High-quality paired reads were merged with COPE v1.2.5, and unique nucleotide sequences were defined as clonotypes. MiTCR v1.1 was used to align clonotypes to the IMGT TRBV, TRBD and TRBJ reference segments. The analysis included only V-J combinations with a frequency above 0.0001, which together covered around 99% of the repertoires. A TCS score was defined as the ratio of F50 (clonal expansion) to E x V (chaos), with BLOSUM62-based TCRdist applied between CDR3 peptides within each V-J. Welch's t-statistics and random forest reduced roughly 530 V-J features to under 15, which were used in a naive Bayes classifier (R e1071). The public reads were quality trimmed at Q25 with fastp and then assembled into clones with MiXCR by TCRdb, keeping productive beta chains. One record per CDR3 amino acid sequence lists the most common genes and DNA. In this record, the V and J calls reflect TCRdb's handling and not the investigators' own analysis. The sample table records around 300,000 distinct CDR3 sequences; 13% to 15% of these occur just once. Of the sample, more than 30% is held by the ten largest clones.

Broad study findings and their caveats: A 13 V-J signature model separated ophthalmopathy from stable hyperthyroidism, with approximately 87% sensitivity and roughly 82% specificity in cross-validation and 80%/75% in testing. In validation, the model predicted progression to ophthalmopathy a median of about 6.5 months before onset, with roughly 68% sensitivity and about 72% specificity. Most expanded thyroid clonotypes (frequency above 0.001) were also detected in blood, suggesting blood repertoires may reflect thyroid immune responses. Sample size was not statistically predetermined, and blinding of investigators to group allocation was not performed.

The sequence was obtained from a woman between 50 and 59 years old with Graves' hyperthyroidism that later progressed to Graves' ophthalmopathy. The specimen was blood.

In nucleotides, the sequence is TGTGCCAGCAGCCTTAACGGGTTCCAAGAGACCCAGTACTTC. Translated, this is CASSLNGFQETQYF. In this chain, TRBV13 is recombined with TRBJ2-5, with the identity of the D gene unclear. Reading from cysteine to phenylalanine, the CDR3 counts 14 amino acids. Only the CDR3 DNA stays, 42 bases, in frame from base 1. V lost 5 bases and J lost 1 base; the stretch between them is 11 bases long. The germline V gene (reference sequence) specifies PRHDT as CDR1 and FYEKMQ as CDR2. Full variable domain (CDR3 extended with the reference TRBV13 and TRBJ2-5 proteins): AAGVIQSPRHLIKEKRETATLKCYPIPRHDTVYWYQQGPGQDPQFLISFYEKMQSDKGSIPDRFSAQQFSDYHSELNMSSLELGDSALYFCASSLNGFQETQYFGPGTRLLVL.